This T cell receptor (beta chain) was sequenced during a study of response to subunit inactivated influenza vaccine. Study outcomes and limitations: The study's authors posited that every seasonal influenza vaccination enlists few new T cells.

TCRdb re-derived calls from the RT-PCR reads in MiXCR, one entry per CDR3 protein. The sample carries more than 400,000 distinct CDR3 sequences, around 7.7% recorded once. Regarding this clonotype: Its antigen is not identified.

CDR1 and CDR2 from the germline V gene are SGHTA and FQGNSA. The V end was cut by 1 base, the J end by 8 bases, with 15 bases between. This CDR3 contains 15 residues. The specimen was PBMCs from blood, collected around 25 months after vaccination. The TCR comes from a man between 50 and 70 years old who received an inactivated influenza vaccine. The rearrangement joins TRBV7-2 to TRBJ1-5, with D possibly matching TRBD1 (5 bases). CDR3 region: CASSLGSQRGEPQHF. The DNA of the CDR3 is TGTGCCAGCAGCTTAGGCAGTCAGAGAGGGGAGCCCCAGCATTTT.